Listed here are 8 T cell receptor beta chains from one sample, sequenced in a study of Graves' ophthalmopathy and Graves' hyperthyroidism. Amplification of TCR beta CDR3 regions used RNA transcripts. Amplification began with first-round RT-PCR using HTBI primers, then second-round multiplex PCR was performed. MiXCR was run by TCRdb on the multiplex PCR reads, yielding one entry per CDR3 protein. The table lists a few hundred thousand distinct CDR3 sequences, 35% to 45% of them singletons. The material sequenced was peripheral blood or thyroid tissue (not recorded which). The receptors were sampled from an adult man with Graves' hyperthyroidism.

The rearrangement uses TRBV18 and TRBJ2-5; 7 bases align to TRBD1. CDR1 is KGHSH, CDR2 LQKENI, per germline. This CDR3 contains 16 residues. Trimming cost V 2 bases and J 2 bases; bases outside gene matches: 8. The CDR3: CASSPLARQGQETQYF. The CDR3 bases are TGTGCCAGCTCACCATTGGCTCGACAGGGACAAGAGACCCAGTACTTC.

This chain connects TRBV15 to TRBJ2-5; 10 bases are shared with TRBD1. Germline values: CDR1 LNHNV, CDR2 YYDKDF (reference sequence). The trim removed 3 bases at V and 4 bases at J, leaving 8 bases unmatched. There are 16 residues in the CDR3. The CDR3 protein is CATSSQGGQGRETQYF. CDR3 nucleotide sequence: TGTGCCACCAGCAGTCAAGGGGGACAGGGGAGAGAGACCCAGTACTTC.

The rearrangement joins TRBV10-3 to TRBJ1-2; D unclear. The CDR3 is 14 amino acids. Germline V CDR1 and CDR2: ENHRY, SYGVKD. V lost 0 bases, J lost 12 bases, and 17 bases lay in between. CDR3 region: CAISESGGNSGNTF. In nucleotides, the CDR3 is TGTGCCATCAGTGAGTCGGGCGGTAACTCTGGAAACACCTTC.

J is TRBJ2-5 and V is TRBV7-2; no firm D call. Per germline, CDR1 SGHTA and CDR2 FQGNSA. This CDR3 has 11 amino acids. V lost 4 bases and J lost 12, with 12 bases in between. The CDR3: CASSSSFLKYF. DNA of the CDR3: TGTGCCAGCAGCTCCTCCTTTCTTAAGTACTTC.

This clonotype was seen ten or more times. The CDR3 DNA reads TGCAGCGTTGATGGGGGACTGCGCCCCTACTTC. As protein: CSVDGGLRPYF. The chain carries TRBV29-1 and TRBJ2-5, with a possible D match to TRBD2 (6 bases). CDR1 is SQVTM, CDR2 ANQGSEA, per germline. This CDR3 contains 11 residues. V was trimmed by 3 bases and J by 14 bases, leaving 16 bases between them.

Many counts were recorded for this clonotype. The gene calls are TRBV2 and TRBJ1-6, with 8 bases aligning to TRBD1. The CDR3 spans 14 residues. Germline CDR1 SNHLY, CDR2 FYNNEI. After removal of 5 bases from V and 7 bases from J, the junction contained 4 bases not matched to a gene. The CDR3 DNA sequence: TGTGCCAGCAGTATCGGACAGGGAAATTCACCCCTCCACTTT. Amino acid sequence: CASSIGQGNSPLHF.

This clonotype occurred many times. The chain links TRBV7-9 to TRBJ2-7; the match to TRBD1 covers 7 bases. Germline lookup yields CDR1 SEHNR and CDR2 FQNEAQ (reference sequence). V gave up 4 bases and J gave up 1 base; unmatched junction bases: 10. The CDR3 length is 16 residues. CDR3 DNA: TGTGCCAGCAGCTCCCGAGGGGGCTCCTTTTCCTACGAGCAGTACTTC. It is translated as CASSSRGGSFSYEQYF.

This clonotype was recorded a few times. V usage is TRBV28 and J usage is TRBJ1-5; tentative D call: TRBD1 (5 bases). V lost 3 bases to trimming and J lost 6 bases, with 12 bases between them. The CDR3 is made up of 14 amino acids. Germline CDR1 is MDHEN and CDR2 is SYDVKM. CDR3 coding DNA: TGTGCCAGCAGTTTGGTCGGGGCTGGTCAGCCCCAGCATTTT. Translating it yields CASSLVGAGQPQHF.